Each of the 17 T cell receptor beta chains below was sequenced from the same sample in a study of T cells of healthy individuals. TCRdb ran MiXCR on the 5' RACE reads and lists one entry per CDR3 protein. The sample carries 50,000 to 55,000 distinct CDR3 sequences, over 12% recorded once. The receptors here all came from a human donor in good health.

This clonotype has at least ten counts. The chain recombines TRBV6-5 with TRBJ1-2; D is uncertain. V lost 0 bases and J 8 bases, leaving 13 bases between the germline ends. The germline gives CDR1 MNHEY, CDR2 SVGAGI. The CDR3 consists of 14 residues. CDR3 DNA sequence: TGTGCCAGCAGTTACTCGATAGGGTTTTTGGGCTACACCTTC. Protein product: CASSYSIGFLGYTF.

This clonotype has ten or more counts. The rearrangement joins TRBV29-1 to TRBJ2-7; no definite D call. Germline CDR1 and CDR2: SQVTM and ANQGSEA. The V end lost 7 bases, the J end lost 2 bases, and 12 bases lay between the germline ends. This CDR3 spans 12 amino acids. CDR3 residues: CSALSRTYEQYF. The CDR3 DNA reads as TGCAGCGCGTTGTCCCGGACCTACGAGCAGTACTTC.

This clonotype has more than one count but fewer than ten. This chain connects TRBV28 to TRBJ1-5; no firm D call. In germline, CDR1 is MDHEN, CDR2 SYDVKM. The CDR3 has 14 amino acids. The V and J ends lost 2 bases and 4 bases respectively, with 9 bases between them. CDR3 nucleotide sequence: TGTGCCAGCAGTTTAAATATTGCGAATCAGCCCCAGCATTTT. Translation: CASSLNIANQPQHF.

DNA for the CDR3: TGTGCCACCAGCAGAATAAATCAGGGGAGCTCCTACAATGAGCAGTTCTTC. This encodes CATSRINQGSSYNEQFF. The rearrangement links TRBV15 to TRBJ2-1; tentatively, D is TRBD1 (6 bases). The CDR3 is 17 residues long. In germline, CDR1 is LNHNV, CDR2 YYDKDF (reference sequence). The V end was cut by 2 bases, the J end by 0 bases, with 14 bases between.

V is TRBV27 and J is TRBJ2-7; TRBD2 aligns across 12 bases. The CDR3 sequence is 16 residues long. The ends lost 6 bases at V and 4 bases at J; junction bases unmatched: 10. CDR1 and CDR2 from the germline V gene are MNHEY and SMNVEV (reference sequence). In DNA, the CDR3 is TGTGCCAGCAGCCCATCGCTCCTAGCGGGGGGGTACGAGCAGTACTTC. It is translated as CASSPSLLAGGYEQYF.

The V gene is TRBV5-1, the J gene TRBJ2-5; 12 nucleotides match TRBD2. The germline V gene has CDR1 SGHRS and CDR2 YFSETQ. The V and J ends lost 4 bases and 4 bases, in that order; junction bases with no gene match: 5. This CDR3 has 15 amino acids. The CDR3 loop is CASSPGLAGTETQYF. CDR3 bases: TGCGCCAGCAGCCCTGGACTAGCGGGAACAGAGACCCAGTACTTC.

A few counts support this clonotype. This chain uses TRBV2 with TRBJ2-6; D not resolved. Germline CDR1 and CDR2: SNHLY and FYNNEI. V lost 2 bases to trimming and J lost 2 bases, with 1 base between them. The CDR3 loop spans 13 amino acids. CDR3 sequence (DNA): TGTGCCAGCAGTGAACCTGGGGCCAACGTCCTGACTTTC. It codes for CASSEPGANVLTF. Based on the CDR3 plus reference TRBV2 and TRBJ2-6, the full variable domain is EPEVTQTPSHQVTQMGQEVILRCVPISNHLYFYWYRQILGQKVEFLVSFYNNEISEKSEIFDDQFSVERPDGSNFTLKIRSTKLEDSAMYFCASSEPGANVLTFGAGSRLTVL.

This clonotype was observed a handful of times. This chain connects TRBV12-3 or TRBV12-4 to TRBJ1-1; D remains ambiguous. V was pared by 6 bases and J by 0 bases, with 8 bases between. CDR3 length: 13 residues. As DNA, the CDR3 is TGTGCCAGCAGCACATTCTTGAACACTGAAGCTTTCTTT. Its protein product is CASSTFLNTEAFF.

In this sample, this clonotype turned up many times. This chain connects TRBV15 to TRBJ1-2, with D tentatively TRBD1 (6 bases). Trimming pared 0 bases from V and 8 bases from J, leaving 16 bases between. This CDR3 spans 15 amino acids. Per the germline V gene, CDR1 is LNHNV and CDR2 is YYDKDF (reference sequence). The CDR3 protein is CATSRDRGGGLGYTF. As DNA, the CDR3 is TGTGCCACCAGCAGAGATCGCGGGGGCGGCCTCGGCTACACCTTC.

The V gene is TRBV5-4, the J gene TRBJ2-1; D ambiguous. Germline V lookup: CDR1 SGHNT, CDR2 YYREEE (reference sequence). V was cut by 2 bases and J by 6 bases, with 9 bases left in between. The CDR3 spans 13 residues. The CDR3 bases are TGTGCCAGCAGCTTTGGGCTAGGCAATGAGCAGTTCTTC. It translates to CASSFGLGNEQFF.

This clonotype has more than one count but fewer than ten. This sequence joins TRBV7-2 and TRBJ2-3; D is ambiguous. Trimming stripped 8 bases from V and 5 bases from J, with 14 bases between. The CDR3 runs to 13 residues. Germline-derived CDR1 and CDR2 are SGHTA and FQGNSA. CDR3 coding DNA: TGTGCCAGCCTAAAGGGTGTGGAAGATACGCAGTATTTT. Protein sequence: CASLKGVEDTQYF.

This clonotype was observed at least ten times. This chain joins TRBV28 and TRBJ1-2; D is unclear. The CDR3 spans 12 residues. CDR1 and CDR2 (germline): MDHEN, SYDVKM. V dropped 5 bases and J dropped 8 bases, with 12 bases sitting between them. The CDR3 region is CASSTNLGGYTF. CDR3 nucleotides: TGTGCCAGCAGTACGAATCTAGGGGGCTACACCTTC.

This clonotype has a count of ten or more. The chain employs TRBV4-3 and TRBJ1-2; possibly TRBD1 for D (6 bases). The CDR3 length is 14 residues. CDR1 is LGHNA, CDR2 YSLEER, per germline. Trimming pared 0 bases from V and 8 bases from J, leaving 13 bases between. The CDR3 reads CASSQEVQGRGYTF. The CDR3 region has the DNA TGCGCCAGCAGCCAAGAGGTACAGGGACGGGGCTACACCTTC.

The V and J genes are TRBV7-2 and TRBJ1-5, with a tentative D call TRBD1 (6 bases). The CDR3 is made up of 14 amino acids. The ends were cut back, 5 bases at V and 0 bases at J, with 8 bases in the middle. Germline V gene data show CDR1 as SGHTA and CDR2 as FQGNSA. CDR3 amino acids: CASSGTNSNQPQHF. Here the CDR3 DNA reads TGTGCCAGCAGCGGGACAAATAGCAATCAGCCCCAGCATTTT.

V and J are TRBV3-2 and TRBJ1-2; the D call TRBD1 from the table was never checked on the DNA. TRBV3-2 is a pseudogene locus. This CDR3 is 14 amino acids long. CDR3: CASSQDSPGDGYTF. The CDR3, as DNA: TGTGCCAGCAGCCAAGATTCCCCCGGGGATGGCTACACCTTC.

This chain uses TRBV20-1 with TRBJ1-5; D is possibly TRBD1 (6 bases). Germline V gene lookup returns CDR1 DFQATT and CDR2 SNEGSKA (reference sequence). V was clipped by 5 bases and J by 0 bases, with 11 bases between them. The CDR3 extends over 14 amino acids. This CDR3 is CSARTEYSNQPQHF. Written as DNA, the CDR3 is TGCAGTGCTCGGACAGAGTATAGCAATCAGCCCCAGCATTTT.

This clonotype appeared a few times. The CDR3 is CASSPGQGADTQYF. Here the CDR3 DNA reads TGTGCCAGCAGCCCCGGACAGGGGGCAGATACGCAGTATTTT. The rearrangement links TRBV7-2 to TRBJ2-3; TRBD1 matches 10 bases. The germline CDR1 and CDR2 sequences are SGHTA and FQGNSA. CDR3 length: 14 amino acids. V trimming: 5 bases; J trimming: 4 bases; junction bases outside the gene matches: 3.